This record looks at one T cell receptor (beta chain) sequence and its context. Its antigen is not known. This sample stems from a study of T cell repertoires in cytomegalovirus infection. About the research overall: CMV epitopes, recently identified HLA-C-restricted and well-studied HLA-B-restricted, were used.

TCRdb re-analysed the reads in MiXCR, keeping a single row per CDR3 protein. The table records 600,000 to 700,000 distinct CDR3 sequences, around 32% of them present only once. V lost 3 bases, J lost 6 bases, and 15 bases lay in between. The germline V gene has CDR1 MNHEY and CDR2 SMNVEV (reference sequence). There are 15 residues in the CDR3. The TCR was taken from a human donor in good health (CMV status not recorded). Some clones in this sample may be carry-over from other donors' samples. The sample consisted of cultured PBMCs, taken from culture after CMV antigen stimulation. The chain carries TRBV27 and TRBJ1-5, with a tentative D call TRBD1 (5 bases). For the CDR3, the DNA is TGTGCCAGCAGTTTGGGGAGCAGGGAAGGTCAGCCCCAGCATTTT. Its protein is CASSLGSREGQPQHF.